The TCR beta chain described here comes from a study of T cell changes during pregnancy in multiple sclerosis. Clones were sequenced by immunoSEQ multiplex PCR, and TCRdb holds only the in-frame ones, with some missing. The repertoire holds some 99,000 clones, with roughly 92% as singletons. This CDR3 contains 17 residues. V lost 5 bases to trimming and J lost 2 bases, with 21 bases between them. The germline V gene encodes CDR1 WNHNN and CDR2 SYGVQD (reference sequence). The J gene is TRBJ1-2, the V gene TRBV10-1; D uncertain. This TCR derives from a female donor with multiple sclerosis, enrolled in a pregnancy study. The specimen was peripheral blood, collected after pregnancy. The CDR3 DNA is TGCGCCAGCAGTCTCCCCTCGTCTCTGTCGGGGAACTATGGCTACACCTTC. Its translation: CASSLPSSLSGNYGYTF.